The 27 T cell receptor beta chains below were found in one sample sequenced in a study of control samples from healthy donors and cancer patients (dated by TCRdb to 2020 to 2022). Libraries were prepared through the immunoSEQ multiplex PCR assay. In its TCRdb copy, this immuneACCESS table keeps in-frame sequences only and misses some clones. Where compared with another copy, unresolved V genes explain less than half of these, and the others have no known cause. The sample includes some 79,000 clones, with approximately 84% observed a single time. The top ten clonotypes cover under 5% of the sample. Sequenced sample: blood. Every receptor here comes from a woman between 50 and 59 years old in good health.

CDR3 protein: CASSKGDLAPGYNEQFF. The CDR3 DNA reads as TGTGCCAGCAGCAAAGGGGACTTGGCCCCGGGGTACAATGAGCAGTTCTTC. V and J are TRBV21-1 and TRBJ2-1; the D call TRBD2 from the table was never checked on the DNA. TRBV21-1 is assigned pseudogene status. The CDR3 contains 17 residues.

The gene calls are TRBV6-5 and TRBJ2-2, with D tentatively TRBD1 (6 bases). Looked up from germline, CDR1 is MNHEY and CDR2 is SVGAGI. Trimming pared 0 bases from V and 5 bases from J, leaving 7 bases between. There are 14 residues in the CDR3. CDR3 coding DNA: TGTGCCAGCAGTTACTCAGGGACAACCGGGGAGCTGTTTTTT. This gives the protein CASSYSGTTGELFF.

J is TRBJ2-1 and V is TRBV12-3 or TRBV12-4, with D possibly TRBD2 on 5 matching bases. The ends were cut back, 0 bases at V and 10 bases at J, with 10 bases in the middle. The CDR3 length is 13 residues. The CDR3 is CASSLAGVGEQFF. The CDR3 DNA reads as TGTGCCAGCAGTTTAGCGGGAGTGGGCGAGCAGTTCTTC.

The chain is built from TRBV28 and TRBJ1-6; TRBD1 is a possible D gene (5 bases). The CDR3 has 15 residues. The V gene lost 3 bases and the J gene lost 2 bases, with 8 bases spanning the gap. Germline CDR1 is MDHEN and CDR2 is SYDVKM. The CDR3 here is CASSFSGPYNSPLHF. The CDR3 DNA reads as TGTGCCAGCAGTTTTTCGGGGCCCTATAATTCACCCCTCCACTTT.

As for this clone: The sample contains more than one DNA sequence encoding this CDR3. The V call is TRBV5-1, the J call TRBJ2-7; D is undetermined. From germline, CDR1 is SGHRS and CDR2 YFSETQ. This CDR3 comprises 13 residues. V was cut by 2 bases and J by 0 bases, with 6 bases left in between. In nucleotides, the CDR3 is TGCGCCAGCAGCTTAGCGAGCTCCTACGAGCAGTACTTC. Amino acid sequence: CASSLASSYEQYF.

The CDR3 sequence: CASSLATSGDYNEQFF. CDR3 DNA: TGTGCCAGCAGCTTAGCGACTAGCGGGGACTACAATGAGCAGTTCTTC. The chain couples TRBV7-3 to TRBJ2-1; 11 bases fit TRBD2. The CDR3 totals 16 residues. With 2 bases clipped from V and 3 bases from J, the junction kept 3 bases outside the gene matches. CDR1 SGHTA and CDR2 FQGTGA come from the germline V gene.

The chain has TRBV5-4 and TRBJ2-1, with 9 bases matching TRBD1. V shed 4 bases, J shed 6 bases, and the junction held 8 bases outside the gene matches. Per germline, CDR1 SGHNT and CDR2 YYREEE (reference sequence). The length of the CDR3 is 15 residues. CDR3 DNA: TGTGCCAGCAGCGCCGGGACAGGGAAGGGCAATGAGCAGTTCTTC. It encodes CASSAGTGKGNEQFF.

The chain carries TRBV21-1 and TRBJ2-1; TRBD1, the table's D call, lacks a check against the DNA. TRBV21-1 is tagged as a pseudogene. This CDR3 spans 12 amino acids. The chain's CDR3 is CASSLTGRQQFF. The CDR3 DNA reads TGTGCCAGCAGTCTGACAGGCCGCCAGCAGTTCTTC.

The chain recombines TRBV19 with TRBJ2-1; 12 positions match TRBD2. This CDR3 contains 14 residues. From germline, CDR1 is LNHDA and CDR2 SQIVND (reference sequence). J was trimmed by 9 bases and V by 5 bases; bases with no gene match: 5. The CDR3 DNA is TGTGCCAGTAGTGCTAGCGGGAGGGGGGTTGAGCAGTTCTTC. Translated, it gives CASSASGRGVEQFF. The full variable domain, in which reference TRBV19 and TRBJ2-1 provide the parts outside the CDR3, is DGGITQSPKYLFRKEGQNVTLSCEQNLNHDAMYWYRQDPGQGLRLIYYSQIVNDFQKGDIAEGYSVSREKKESFPLTVTSAQKNPTAFYLCASSASGRGVEQFFGPGTRLTVL.

The V and J genes are TRBV7-3 and TRBJ2-3, with D hard to call. The CDR3 consists of 13 residues. Trimming left V 5 bases short and J 4 bases short, with 10 bases between. Germline V gives CDR1 SGHTA, CDR2 FQGTGA. CDR3 protein: CASSPDPPDTQYF. Written as DNA, the CDR3 is TGTGCCAGCAGCCCCGATCCCCCAGATACGCAGTATTTT.

The chain is built from TRBV29-1 and TRBJ2-7, with D hard to call. Germline V CDR1 and CDR2: SQVTM, ANQGSEA. The CDR3 loop spans 15 amino acids. V was clipped by 3 bases and J by 0 bases, with 15 bases between them. The CDR3 DNA reads TGCAGCGTTGAGTTGTCTAGGGCGAGCTCCTACGAGCAGTACTTC. Protein: CSVELSRASSYEQYF.

The chain recombines TRBV19 with TRBJ2-3; 9 positions agree with TRBD1. Germline lookup yields CDR1 LNHDA and CDR2 SQIVND (reference sequence). The CDR3 loop spans 13 amino acids. With 8 bases clipped from V and 3 bases from J, the junction kept 3 bases outside the gene matches. CDR3 residues: CASAGTGTDTQYF. CDR3 nucleotide sequence: TGTGCCAGTGCCGGGACAGGGACAGATACGCAGTATTTT.

This clone was picked up a small number of times. V and J are TRBV7-6 and TRBJ2-7; 9 bases agree with TRBD2. Germline-derived CDR1 and CDR2 are SGHVS and FNYEAQ. V was pared by 2 bases and J by 6 bases, with 11 bases of the junction left unmatched. The CDR3 extends over 16 amino acids. The CDR3 reads CASSLSVAGVGIEQYF. The DNA for the CDR3 is TGTGCCAGCAGCTTATCAGTAGCGGGAGTCGGTATCGAGCAGTACTTC.

CDR3 region: CASSLIGSLAGVNEQFF. CDR3 DNA sequence: TGTGCCAGCAGTTTAATAGGGAGCCTAGCGGGCGTGAATGAGCAGTTCTTC. The chain carries TRBV28 and TRBJ2-1, with 8 bases identical to TRBD2. Per the germline V gene, CDR1 is MDHEN and CDR2 is SYDVKM. V was clipped by 2 bases and J by 7 bases; unmatched bases: 13. The CDR3 loop spans 17 amino acids.

The chain recombines TRBV12-3 or TRBV12-4 with TRBJ2-7, with D perhaps TRBD2 (6 bases). V lost 2 bases and J lost 6, with 11 bases in between. There are 13 residues in the CDR3. The CDR3 spells CASSLKVGGEQYF. The CDR3 DNA reads as TGTGCCAGCAGTTTAAAGGTCGGGGGCGAGCAGTACTTC.

The rearrangement links TRBV4-1 to TRBJ1-2, with TRBD1 as a possible D gene (5 bases). Germline V gene lookup returns CDR1 MGHRA and CDR2 YSYEKL. The CDR3 has 17 residues. Trimming cost V 3 bases and J 2 bases, with 19 bases left between them. This CDR3 reads CASSHPRGGSGNYGYTF. The DNA of the CDR3 is TGCGCCAGCAGCCACCCCCGTGGGGGATCGGGCAACTATGGCTACACCTTC.

The chain uses TRBV7-3 and TRBJ2-7, with 12 positions matching TRBD2. The junction had 5 bases not matched to a gene; V was cut back by 6 bases and J by 2 bases. The CDR3 contains 15 residues. Germline V gives CDR1 SGHTA, CDR2 FQGTGA. The DNA of the CDR3 is TGTGCCAGCAGACCACGGACTAGCGGGACCTACGAGCAGTACTTC. It translates to CASRPRTSGTYEQYF.

The J gene is TRBJ2-7, the V gene TRBV19, with TRBD1 matching 7 bases. CDR1 LNHDA and CDR2 SQIVND come from the germline V gene (reference sequence). CDR3 length equals 14 residues. J was trimmed by 2 bases and V by 1 base; bases with no gene match: 2. This chain's CDR3 is CASSIGQGTYEQYF. The CDR3 DNA reads TGTGCCAGTAGTATAGGACAGGGAACCTACGAGCAGTACTTC.

This clone is labeled as medium-sized. The gene calls are TRBV19 and TRBJ2-7, with 12 bases that match TRBD1. CDR3 length: 21 residues. Per germline, CDR1 LNHDA and CDR2 SQIVND (reference sequence). After removal of 3 bases from V and 3 bases from J, the junction contained 21 bases not matched to a gene. The CDR3 spells CASSIGGTGGAQKGVRYEQYF. CDR3 nucleotide sequence: TGTGCCAGTAGTATCGGCGGGACAGGGGGCGCTCAGAAGGGAGTACGCTACGAGCAGTACTTC.

The chain combines TRBV5-1 with TRBJ2-3; D is unresolved. V lost 0 bases and J 5 bases, leaving 10 bases between the germline ends. The germline gives CDR1 SGHRS, CDR2 YFSETQ. The CDR3 runs to 14 residues. The CDR3 bases are TGCGCCAGCAGCTTGGGTAGGGATCAAGATACGCAGTATTTT. Translated: CASSLGRDQDTQYF.

This clone was counted once. The genes are TRBV19 and TRBJ1-1; weak D call: TRBD1 (6 bases). Germline CDR1 is LNHDA and CDR2 is SQIVND (reference sequence). The CDR3 consists of 14 residues. The V end lost 3 bases, the J end lost 4 bases, and 12 bases lay between the germline ends. DNA of the CDR3: TGTGCCAGTAGTATCCGGGGGCGAAGCACTGAAGCTTTCTTT. Amino acids: CASSIRGRSTEAFF.

The rearrangement uses TRBV7-8 and TRBJ1-2; 8 bases map to TRBD1. The V and J ends lost 1 base and 5 bases, in that order; junction bases with no gene match: 3. CDR3 length equals 14 residues. CDR1 is SGHVS and CDR2 is FQNEAQ in the germline V gene. Here the CDR3 reads CASSLGQGIYGYTF. The CDR3 DNA reads TGTGCCAGCAGCTTAGGACAGGGGATATATGGCTACACCTTC.

This clone was seen a handful of times. The rearrangement links TRBV5-1 to TRBJ1-6; D is perhaps TRBD1 (5 bases). The CDR3 spans 17 residues. Between the trimmed V and J ends, which lost 0 bases and 8 bases, there was a span of 18 bases. The germline V gene has CDR1 SGHRS and CDR2 YFSETQ. This CDR3 is CASSLAGMGRKDSPLHF. The CDR3, as DNA: TGCGCCAGCAGCTTGGCCGGTATGGGACGTAAGGATTCACCCCTCCACTTT.

J is TRBJ2-3 and V is TRBV15, with 11 bases matching TRBD2. Germline CDR1 LNHNV, CDR2 YYDKDF (reference sequence). After removal of 0 bases from V and 4 bases from J, the junction contained 3 bases not matched to a gene. The CDR3 is 16 residues long. This CDR3 is CATSRETSGSSDTQYF. CDR3 coding DNA: TGTGCCACCAGCAGAGAAACTAGCGGGAGCTCAGATACGCAGTATTTT.

CDR3 nucleotide sequence: TGCACCCTGCCCAGGGGTAATGGCTACACCTTC. Translating it yields CTLPRGNGYTF. The genes are TRBV20-1 and TRBJ1-2, with a possible D match to TRBD1 (6 bases). This CDR3 spans 11 amino acids. Looked up from germline, CDR1 is DFQATT and CDR2 is SNEGSKA (reference sequence).

The CDR3 DNA is TGTGCCAGCAGTTACATTCTTGACAGGATTAAAGTCTATGGCTACACCTTC. Its translation is CASSYILDRIKVYGYTF. The chain couples TRBV6-2 or TRBV6-3 to TRBJ1-2, with D possibly being TRBD1 (6 bases). Germline V CDR1 and CDR2: MNHEY, SVGEGT. The V end was cut by 2 bases, the J end by 4 bases, with 20 bases between. The CDR3 length is 17 residues.

The rearrangement joins TRBV29-1 to TRBJ1-1; D not certain. This CDR3 has 12 amino acids. Between the trimmed V and J ends, which lost 2 bases and 11 bases, there was a span of 15 bases. CDR1 SQVTM and CDR2 ANQGSEA come from the germline V gene. The CDR3 bases are TGCAGCGTTGAATCCCAGAGTTCTAACGCTTTCTTT. Translated: CSVESQSSNAFF.